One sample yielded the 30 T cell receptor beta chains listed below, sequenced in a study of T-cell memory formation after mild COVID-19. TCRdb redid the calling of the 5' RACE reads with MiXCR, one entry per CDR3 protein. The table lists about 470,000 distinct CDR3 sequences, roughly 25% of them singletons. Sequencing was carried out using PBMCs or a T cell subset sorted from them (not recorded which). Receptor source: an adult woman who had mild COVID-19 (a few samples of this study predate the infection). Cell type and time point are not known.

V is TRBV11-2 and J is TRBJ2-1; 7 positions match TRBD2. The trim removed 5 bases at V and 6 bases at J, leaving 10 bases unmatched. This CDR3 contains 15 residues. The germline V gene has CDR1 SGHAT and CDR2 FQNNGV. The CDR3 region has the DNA TGTGCCAGCAGCCCCCCTGGGGGGGGGATCAATGAGCAGTTCTTC. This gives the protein CASSPPGGGINEQFF.

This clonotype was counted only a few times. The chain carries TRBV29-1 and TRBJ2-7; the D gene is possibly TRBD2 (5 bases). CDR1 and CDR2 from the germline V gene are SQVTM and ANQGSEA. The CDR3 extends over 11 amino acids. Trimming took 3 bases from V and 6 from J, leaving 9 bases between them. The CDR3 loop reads CSVERAGEQYF. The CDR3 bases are TGCAGCGTTGAGCGGGCCGGCGAGCAGTACTTC.

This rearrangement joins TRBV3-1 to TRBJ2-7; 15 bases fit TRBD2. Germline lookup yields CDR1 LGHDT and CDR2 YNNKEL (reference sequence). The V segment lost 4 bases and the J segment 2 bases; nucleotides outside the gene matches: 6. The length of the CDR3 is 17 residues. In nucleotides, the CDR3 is TGTGCCAGCAGCCGGACTAGCGGGAGGGCCAGTACCTACGAGCAGTACTTC. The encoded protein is CASSRTSGRASTYEQYF.

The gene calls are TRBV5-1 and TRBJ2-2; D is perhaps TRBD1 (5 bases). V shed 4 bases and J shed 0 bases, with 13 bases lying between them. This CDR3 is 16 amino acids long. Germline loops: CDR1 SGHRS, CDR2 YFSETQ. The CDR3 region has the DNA TGCGCCAGCAGCCCCAGACAGACATCGAACACCGGGGAGCTGTTTTTT. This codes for CASSPRQTSNTGELFF.

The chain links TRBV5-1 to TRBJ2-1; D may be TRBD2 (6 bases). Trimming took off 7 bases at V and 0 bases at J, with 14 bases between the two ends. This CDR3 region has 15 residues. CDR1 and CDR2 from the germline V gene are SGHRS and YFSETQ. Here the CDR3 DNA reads TGCGCCAGCGGCGATGGGGGGAGCTCCTACAATGAGCAGTTCTTC. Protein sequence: CASGDGGSSYNEQFF.

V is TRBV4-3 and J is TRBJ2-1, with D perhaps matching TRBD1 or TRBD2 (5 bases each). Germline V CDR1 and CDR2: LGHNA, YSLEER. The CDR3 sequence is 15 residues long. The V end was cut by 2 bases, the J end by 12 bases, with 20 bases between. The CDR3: CASSQQGDSGRRQFF. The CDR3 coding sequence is TGCGCCAGCAGCCAACAAGGTGACAGCGGCAGGAGGCAGTTCTTC.

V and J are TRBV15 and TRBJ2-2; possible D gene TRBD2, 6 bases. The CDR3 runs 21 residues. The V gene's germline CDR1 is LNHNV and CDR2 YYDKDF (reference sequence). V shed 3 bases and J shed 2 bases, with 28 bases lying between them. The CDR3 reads CATSSPSVRDSRRYNTGELFF. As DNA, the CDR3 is TGTGCCACCAGCAGTCCTAGCGTCAGGGATTCCCGCCGTTACAACACCGGGGAGCTGTTTTTT.

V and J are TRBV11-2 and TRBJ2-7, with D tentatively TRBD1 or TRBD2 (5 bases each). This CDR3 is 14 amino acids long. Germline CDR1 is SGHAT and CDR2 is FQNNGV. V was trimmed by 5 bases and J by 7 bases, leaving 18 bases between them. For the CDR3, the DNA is TGTGCCAGCAGCCCCCCCCTCCGGGGCTGGGAGCAGTACTTC. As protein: CASSPPLRGWEQYF.

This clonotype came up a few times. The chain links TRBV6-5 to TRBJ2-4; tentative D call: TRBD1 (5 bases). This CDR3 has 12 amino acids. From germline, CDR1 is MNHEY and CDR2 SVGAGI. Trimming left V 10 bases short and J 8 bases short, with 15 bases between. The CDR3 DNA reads TGTGCCACCAAGGCAGGGATGGACATTCAGTACTTC. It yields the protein CATKAGMDIQYF.

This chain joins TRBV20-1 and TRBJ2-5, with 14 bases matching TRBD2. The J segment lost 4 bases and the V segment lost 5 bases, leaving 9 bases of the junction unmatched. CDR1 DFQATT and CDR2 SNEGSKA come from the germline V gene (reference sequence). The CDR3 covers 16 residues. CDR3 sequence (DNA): TGCAGTGCTGAGGGACTAGCGGGAGATCGAGGAGAGACCCAGTACTTC. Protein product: CSAEGLAGDRGETQYF.

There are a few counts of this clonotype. The CDR3 reads CASSFKGVWTEAFF. In DNA, the CDR3 is TGTGCCAGCAGCTTCAAAGGGGTTTGGACTGAAGCTTTCTTT. V gene TRBV13 combines with J gene TRBJ1-1; a possible D gene is TRBD1 (5 bases). The CDR3 consists of 14 residues. Per germline, CDR1 PRHDT and CDR2 FYEKMQ (reference sequence). V was clipped by 3 bases and J by 5 bases, with 13 bases between them.

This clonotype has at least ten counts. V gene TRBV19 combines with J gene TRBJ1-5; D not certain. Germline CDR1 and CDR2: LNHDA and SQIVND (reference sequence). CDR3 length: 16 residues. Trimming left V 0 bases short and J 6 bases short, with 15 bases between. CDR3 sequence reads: CASSIETTRVGQPQHF. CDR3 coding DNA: TGTGCCAGTAGTATAGAAACGACAAGGGTCGGTCAGCCCCAGCATTTT.

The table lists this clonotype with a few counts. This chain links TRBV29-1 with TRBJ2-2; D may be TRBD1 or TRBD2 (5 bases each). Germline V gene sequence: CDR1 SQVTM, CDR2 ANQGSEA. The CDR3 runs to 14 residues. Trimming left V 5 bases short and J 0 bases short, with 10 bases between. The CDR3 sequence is CSVLGDANTGELFF. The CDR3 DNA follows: TGCAGCGTTCTCGGGGACGCGAACACCGGGGAGCTGTTTTTT.

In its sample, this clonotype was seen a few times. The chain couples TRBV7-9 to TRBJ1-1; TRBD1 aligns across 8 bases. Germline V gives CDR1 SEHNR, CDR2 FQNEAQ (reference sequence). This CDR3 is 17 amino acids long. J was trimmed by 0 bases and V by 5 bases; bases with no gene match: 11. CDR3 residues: CASSPDRASKMNTEAFF. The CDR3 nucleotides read TGTGCCAGCAGCCCGGACAGGGCATCTAAAATGAACACTGAAGCTTTCTTT.

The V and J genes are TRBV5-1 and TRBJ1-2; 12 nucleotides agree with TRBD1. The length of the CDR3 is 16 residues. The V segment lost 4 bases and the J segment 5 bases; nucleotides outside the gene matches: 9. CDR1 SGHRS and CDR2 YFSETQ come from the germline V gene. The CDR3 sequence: CASSVTGTGGRYGYTF. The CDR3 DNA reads TGCGCCAGCAGCGTTACCGGGACAGGGGGCAGATATGGCTACACCTTC.

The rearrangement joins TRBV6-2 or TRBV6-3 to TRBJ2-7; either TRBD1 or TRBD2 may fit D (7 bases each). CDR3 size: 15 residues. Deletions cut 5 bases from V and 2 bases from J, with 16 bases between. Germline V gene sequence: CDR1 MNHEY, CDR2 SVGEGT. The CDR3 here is CASSPPGRGPYEQYF. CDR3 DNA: TGTGCCAGCAGTCCTCCGGGGAGGGGGCCCTACGAGCAGTACTTC.

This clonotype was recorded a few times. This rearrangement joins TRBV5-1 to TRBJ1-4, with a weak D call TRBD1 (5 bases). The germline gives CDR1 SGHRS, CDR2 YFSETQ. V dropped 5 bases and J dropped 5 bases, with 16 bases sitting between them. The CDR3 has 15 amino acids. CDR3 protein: CASRKGTLLNEKLFF. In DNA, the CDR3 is TGCGCCAGCAGGAAGGGGACCTTATTAAATGAAAAACTGTTTTTT. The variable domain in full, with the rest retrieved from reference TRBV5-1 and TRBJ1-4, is KAGVTQTPRYLIKTRGQQVTLSCSPISGHRSVSWYQQTPGQGLQFLFEYFSETQRNKGNFPGRFSGRQFSNSRSEMNVSTLELGDSALYLCASRKGTLLNEKLFFGSGTQLSVL.

The CDR3, as DNA: TGTGCCAGCAGCCAAGTAGGGCCCCTCCACTTT. This codes for CASSQVGPLHF. This rearrangement joins TRBV3-1 to TRBJ1-6; D remains unclear. Germline loops: CDR1 LGHDT, CDR2 YNNKEL (reference sequence). This CDR3 is built from 11 residues. V lost 1 base and J 13 bases, leaving 5 bases between the germline ends.

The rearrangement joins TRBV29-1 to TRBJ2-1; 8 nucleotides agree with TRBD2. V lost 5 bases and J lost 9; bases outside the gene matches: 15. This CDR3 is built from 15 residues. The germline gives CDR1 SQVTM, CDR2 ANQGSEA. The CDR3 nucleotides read TGCAGCGTTATGGGGTCGGGGGGGCCTCGTATTGAGCAGTTCTTC. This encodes CSVMGSGGPRIEQFF.

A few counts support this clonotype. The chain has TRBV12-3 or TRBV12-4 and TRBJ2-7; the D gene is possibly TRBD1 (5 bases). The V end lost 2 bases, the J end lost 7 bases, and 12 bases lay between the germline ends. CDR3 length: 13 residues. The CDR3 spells CASSLSVRQEQYF. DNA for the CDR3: TGTGCCAGCAGTTTATCCGTAAGACAGGAGCAGTACTTC.

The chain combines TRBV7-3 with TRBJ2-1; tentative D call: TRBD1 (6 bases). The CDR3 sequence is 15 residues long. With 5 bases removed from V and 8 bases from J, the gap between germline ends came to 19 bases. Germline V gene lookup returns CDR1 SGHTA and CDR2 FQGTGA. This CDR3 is CASSPLWVGAHEQFF. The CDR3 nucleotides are TGTGCCAGCAGCCCCCTCTGGGTGGGGGCACATGAGCAGTTCTTC.

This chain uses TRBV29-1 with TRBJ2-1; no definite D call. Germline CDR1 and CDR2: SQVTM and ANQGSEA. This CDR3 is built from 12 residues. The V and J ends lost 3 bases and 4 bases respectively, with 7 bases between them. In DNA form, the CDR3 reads TGCAGCGTTGAGCCCCAGTACAATGAGCAGTTCTTC. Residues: CSVEPQYNEQFF.

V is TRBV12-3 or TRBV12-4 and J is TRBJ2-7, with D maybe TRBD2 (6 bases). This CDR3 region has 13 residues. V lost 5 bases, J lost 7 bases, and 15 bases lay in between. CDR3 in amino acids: CASSPQGAGEQYF. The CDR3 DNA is TGTGCCAGCAGTCCGCAAGGGGCGGGAGAGCAGTACTTC.

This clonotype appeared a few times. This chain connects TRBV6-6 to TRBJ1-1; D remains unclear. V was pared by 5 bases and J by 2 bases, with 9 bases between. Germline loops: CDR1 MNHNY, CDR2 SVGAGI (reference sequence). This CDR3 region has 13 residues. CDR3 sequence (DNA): TGTGCCAGCAGTCAGGAGATCAACACTGAAGCTTTCTTT. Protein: CASSQEINTEAFF.

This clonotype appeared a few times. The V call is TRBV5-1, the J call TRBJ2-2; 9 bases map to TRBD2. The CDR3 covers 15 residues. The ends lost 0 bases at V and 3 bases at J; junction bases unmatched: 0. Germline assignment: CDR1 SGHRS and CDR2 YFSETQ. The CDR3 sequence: CASSLVAGDTGELFF. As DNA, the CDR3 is TGCGCCAGCAGCTTGGTAGCGGGAGACACCGGGGAGCTGTTTTTT.

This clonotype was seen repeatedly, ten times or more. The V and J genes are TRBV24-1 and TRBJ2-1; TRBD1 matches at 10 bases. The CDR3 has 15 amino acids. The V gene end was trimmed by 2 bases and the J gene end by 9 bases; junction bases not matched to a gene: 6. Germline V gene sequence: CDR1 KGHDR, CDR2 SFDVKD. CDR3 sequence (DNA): TGTGCCACCAGTGATTCAGGACAGGGGGACCCTGAGCAGTTCTTC. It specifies CATSDSGQGDPEQFF.

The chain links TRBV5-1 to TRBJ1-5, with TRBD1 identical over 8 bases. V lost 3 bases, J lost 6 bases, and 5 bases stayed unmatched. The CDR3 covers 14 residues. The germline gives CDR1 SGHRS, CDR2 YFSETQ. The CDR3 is CASSSYQGAQPQHF. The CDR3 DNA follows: TGCGCCAGCAGCTCATACCAGGGGGCTCAGCCCCAGCATTTT.

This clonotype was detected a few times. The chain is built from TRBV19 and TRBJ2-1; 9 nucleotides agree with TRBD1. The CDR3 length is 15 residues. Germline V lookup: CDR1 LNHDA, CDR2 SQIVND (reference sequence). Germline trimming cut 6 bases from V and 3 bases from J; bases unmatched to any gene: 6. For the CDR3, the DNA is TGTGCCAGTAGCGCCGGGACAGGGCGCTACAATGAGCAGTTCTTC. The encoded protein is CASSAGTGRYNEQFF.

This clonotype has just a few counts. The CDR3 reads CSAKLADLRETQYF. CDR3 DNA: TGCAGTGCCAAACTAGCGGACCTGCGAGAGACCCAGTACTTC. This sequence joins TRBV20-1 and TRBJ2-5; 8 nucleotides align to TRBD2. From germline, CDR1 is DFQATT and CDR2 SNEGSKA (reference sequence). V dropped 6 bases and J dropped 4; count of bases not matched to a gene: 10. The CDR3 spans 14 residues.

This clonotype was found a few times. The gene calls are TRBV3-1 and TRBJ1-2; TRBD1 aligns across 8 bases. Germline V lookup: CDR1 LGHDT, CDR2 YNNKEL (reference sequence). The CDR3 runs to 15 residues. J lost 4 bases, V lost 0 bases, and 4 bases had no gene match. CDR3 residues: CASSQDRGQGYGYTF. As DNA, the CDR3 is TGTGCCAGCAGCCAAGACAGGGGGCAAGGCTATGGCTACACCTTC.